Below are 28 T cell receptor beta chains sequenced from a single sample in a study of Graves' ophthalmopathy and Graves' hyperthyroidism. CDR3 regions of TCR beta were amplified from RNA transcripts. Second-round multiplex PCR followed a first-round RT-PCR using HTBI primers. TCRdb reanalysed the multiplex PCR reads using MiXCR and keeps one entry per CDR3 protein. This table holds over a million distinct CDR3 sequences, 35% to 45% found once. Sequenced: peripheral blood or thyroid tissue (not recorded which). The receptors here all came from an adult man with Graves' hyperthyroidism.

The V call is TRBV5-6, the J call TRBJ1-1; 9 bases agree with TRBD1. Looked up from germline, CDR1 is SGHDT and CDR2 is YYEEEE. Trimming cost V 6 bases and J 1 base; bases outside gene matches: 7. The CDR3 loop spans 15 amino acids. The CDR3 DNA reads as TGTGCCAGCATTGGACAGGGGTTGGGGAACACTGAAGCTTTCTTT. It specifies CASIGQGLGNTEAFF.

This rearrangement joins TRBV30 to TRBJ1-2, with no clear D. In germline, CDR1 is GTSNPN, CDR2 SVGIG (reference sequence). The CDR3 has 12 residues. V was trimmed by 0 bases and J by 8 bases, leaving 10 bases between them. The CDR3 DNA is TGTGCCTGGAGTGTGTCCAGAAGGGGCTACACCTTC. The encoded protein is CAWSVSRRGYTF.

As to this clonotype: A much larger clone differs from this one at a single base, so this may be a read error. The V gene is TRBV7-8, the J gene TRBJ2-7; D is possibly TRBD2 (5 bases). The CDR3 sequence is 15 residues long. The germline V gene has CDR1 SGHVS and CDR2 FQNEAQ. Between the trimmed V and J ends, which lost 5 bases and 2 bases, there was a span of 16 bases. The CDR3 sequence is CASSPLSIGTYEQYF. CDR3 DNA: TGTGCCAGCAGCCCCCTCTCGATCGGGACCTACGAGCAGTACTTC.

Remarks on this clonotype: This may come from a read error, since a much larger clone is one base off. CDR3 amino acids: CASSLAGSIYYGYTF. The CDR3 coding sequence is TGTGCCAGCAGCTTAGCGGGGAGTATTTACTATGGCTACACCTTC. The genes are TRBV7-2 and TRBJ1-2; no clear D. V dropped 0 bases and J dropped 3 bases, with 11 bases sitting between them. This CDR3 spans 15 amino acids. The V gene's germline CDR1 is SGHTA and CDR2 FQGNSA.

The V call is TRBV19, the J call TRBJ1-5; D is ambiguous. The CDR3 is 14 residues long. CDR1 and CDR2 from the germline V gene are LNHDA and SQIVND (reference sequence). Here the CDR3 reads CARVETTINQPQHF. The DNA of the CDR3 is TGTGCTAGAGTCGAGACCACCATCAATCAGCCCCAGCATTTT.

This clonotype was counted at least ten times. The V gene is TRBV9, the J gene TRBJ1-1; no clear D. Trimming took off 5 bases at V and 0 bases at J, with 20 bases between the two ends. This CDR3 region has 17 residues. The V gene's germline CDR1 is SGDLS and CDR2 YYNGEE. The CDR3 DNA sequence: TGTGCCAGCAGTGAAGGGAAGGCAGCCCGATTGAACACTGAAGCTTTCTTT. It is translated as CASSEGKAARLNTEAFF. Full variable domain (missing parts from reference TRBV9 and TRBJ1-1): DSGVTQTPKHLITATGQRVTLRCSPRSGDLSVYWYQQSLDQGLQFLIQYYNGEERAKGNILERFSAQQFPDLHSELNLSSLELGDSALYFCASSEGKAARLNTEAFFGQGTRLTVV.

In this sample, this clonotype turned up many times. This chain joins TRBV7-2 and TRBJ2-7, with a tentative D call TRBD2 (5 bases). CDR3 length: 13 residues. Germline loops: CDR1 SGHTA, CDR2 FQGNSA. Trimming cost V 1 base and J 10 bases, with 14 bases left between them. The CDR3 spells CASSLVVRESQYF. In DNA form, the CDR3 reads TGTGCCAGCAGCTTAGTAGTGAGGGAATCACAGTACTTC.

This clonotype was recorded a few times. The genes are TRBV11-1 and TRBJ2-7; D call uncertain. V lost 5 bases to trimming and J lost 0 bases, with 11 bases between them. Germline-derived CDR1 and CDR2 are SGHAT and FQDESV (reference sequence). The CDR3 is 14 residues long. DNA for the CDR3: TGTGCCAGCAGCCATACAGAGCTCTCCTACGAGCAGTACTTC. Residues: CASSHTELSYEQYF.

This clonotype was counted many times. J is TRBJ2-7 and V is TRBV7-6, with TRBD2 identical over 11 bases. V lost 5 bases and J lost 3; bases outside the gene matches: 9. Per germline, CDR1 SGHVS and CDR2 FNYEAQ. This CDR3 comprises 16 residues. The CDR3 region is CASSRQTSGSFYEQYF. The DNA for the CDR3 is TGTGCCAGCAGCCGCCAAACTAGCGGGAGTTTCTACGAGCAGTACTTC.

This clonotype was seen a handful of times. This chain uses TRBV15 with TRBJ2-5, with TRBD1 identical over 8 bases. The V gene's germline CDR1 is LNHNV and CDR2 YYDKDF (reference sequence). With 8 bases clipped from V and 1 base from J, the junction kept 12 bases outside the gene matches. The CDR3 is 16 residues long. This CDR3 reads CATGTGQGGGQETQYF. The CDR3 nucleotides read TGTGCCACCGGCACAGGACAGGGAGGAGGCCAAGAGACCCAGTACTTC.

This clonotype appeared many times. The gene calls are TRBV7-2 and TRBJ1-1, with 9 nucleotides matching TRBD1. The length of the CDR3 is 14 residues. CDR1 SGHTA and CDR2 FQGNSA come from the germline V gene. With 5 bases clipped from V and 5 bases from J, the junction kept 6 bases outside the gene matches. The CDR3 sequence: CASSTGTGRTEAFF. The DNA for the CDR3 is TGTGCCAGCAGCACGGGGACAGGGAGGACTGAAGCTTTCTTT.

Regarding this clonotype: Likely a read error: the CDR3 ends without its conserved phenylalanine or tryptophan. V and J are TRBV5-1 and TRBJ1-1, with a possible D match to TRBD1 (5 bases). The length of the CDR3 is 12 residues. From germline, CDR1 is SGHRS and CDR2 YFSETQ. V was cut by 6 bases and J by 5 bases, with 11 bases left in between. CDR3 in DNA: TGCGCCAGCATGTTTTGGGGGACTGAAGCTTTCCTT. Translating gives CASMFWGTEAFL.

J is TRBJ1-5 and V is TRBV7-9; 8 positions match TRBD1. In germline, CDR1 is SEHNR, CDR2 FQNEAQ (reference sequence). There are 15 residues in the CDR3. J gave up 6 bases and V 5 bases, and 9 bases lay outside the gene matches. The DNA of the CDR3 is TGTGCCAGCAGCGCGACGACAGGGGTCAGTCAGCCCCAGCATTTT. Its translation: CASSATTGVSQPQHF.

This sequence joins TRBV2 and TRBJ1-1, with TRBD1 matching 10 bases. This CDR3 is 16 amino acids long. The V segment lost 2 bases and the J segment 4 bases; nucleotides outside the gene matches: 7. Germline assignment: CDR1 SNHLY and CDR2 FYNNEI. Here the CDR3 reads CASSESNWDRGTEAFF. The DNA for the CDR3 is TGTGCCAGCAGTGAATCCAACTGGGACAGGGGCACTGAAGCTTTCTTT.

With respect to this clonotype: This clone may be a read error of a much larger clone one base away. The CDR3: CVSSFTGLGEKLFF. For the CDR3, the DNA is TGTGTCAGCAGCTTTACAGGGTTGGGCGAAAAACTGTTTTTT. The chain couples TRBV11-2 to TRBJ1-4; D might be TRBD1 (6 bases). The germline gives CDR1 SGHAT, CDR2 FQNNGV. This CDR3 comprises 14 residues.

V usage is TRBV25-1 and J usage is TRBJ1-2; 8 bases line up with TRBD1. Germline CDR1 and CDR2: MGHDK and SYGVNS. This CDR3 has 18 amino acids. The V segment lost 5 bases and the J segment 6 bases; nucleotides outside the gene matches: 20. The CDR3 sequence: CASSFHGGGQGGFHGYTF. The CDR3 nucleotides read TGTGCCAGCAGTTTTCATGGAGGCGGACAGGGTGGTTTTCATGGCTACACCTTC.

This clonotype has only a few counts. J is TRBJ1-3 and V is TRBV12-3 or TRBV12-4; D is possibly TRBD1 (6 bases). The CDR3 contains 12 residues. The germline V and J ends were trimmed by 8 bases and 5 bases, with 10 bases remaining between them. CDR3 in amino acids: CASGGRRNTIYF. The CDR3 DNA reads TGTGCCAGCGGGGGGCGCCGAAACACCATATATTTT.

This clonotype was detected ten times or more. The V and J genes are TRBV10-3 and TRBJ1-5; no firm D call. Trimming shortened V by 2 bases and J by 0 bases, and 8 bases separated the two germline ends. The CDR3 consists of 15 residues. Germline values: CDR1 ENHRY, CDR2 SYGVKD. CDR3 in amino acids: CAISETDYSNQPQHF. The CDR3 coding sequence is TGTGCCATCAGTGAGACGGACTATAGCAATCAGCCCCAGCATTTT.

This clonotype was counted ten times or more. Its ends do not fully match the called genes, so a read error is possible. The rearrangement uses TRBV7-9 and TRBJ1-2; 8 bases are shared with TRBD1. CDR3 size: 13 residues. Germline values: CDR1 SEHNR, CDR2 FQNEAQ (reference sequence). The DNA for the CDR3 is TGCGCCAGCAGCTTGCAGGGGGCCGGTGGCTACACCTTC. Protein sequence: CASSLQGAGGYTF.

This clonotype was seen many times. The chain joins TRBV13 to TRBJ2-6; maybe TRBD2 (5 bases). Germline CDR1 and CDR2: PRHDT and FYEKMQ (reference sequence). The CDR3 sequence is 19 residues long. Trimming removed 5 bases at V and 4 bases at J, with 24 bases between. CDR3 amino acids: CASSLRRGPFPSGANVLTF. CDR3 nucleotides: TGTGCCAGCAGCCTTCGACGAGGGCCTTTCCCTTCCGGGGCCAACGTCCTGACTTTC.

This clonotype occurred many times. The V gene is TRBV29-1, the J gene TRBJ1-2; no firm D call. Trimming took off 3 bases at V and 4 bases at J, with 15 bases between the two ends. Germline CDR1 SQVTM, CDR2 ANQGSEA. CDR3 length equals 14 residues. The chain's CDR3 is CSVDRTLRSYGYTF. The CDR3 coding sequence is TGCAGCGTTGACCGGACGCTGCGCAGCTATGGCTACACCTTC.

This clonotype was observed many times. This chain links TRBV9 with TRBJ1-2; tentatively, D is TRBD1 (5 bases). CDR1 is SGDLS, CDR2 YYNGEE, per germline. CDR3 size: 14 residues. The ends were cut back, 4 bases at V and 5 bases at J, with 15 bases in the middle. The CDR3 loop is CASSPSGGTYGYTF. Written as DNA, the CDR3 is TGTGCCAGCAGCCCAAGCGGTGGGACTTATGGCTACACCTTC.

This clonotype appeared many times. CDR3 bases: TGTGCCGGAGGACTAGCCTACGAGCAGTACTTC. It encodes CAGGLAYEQYF. The chain is built from TRBV2 and TRBJ2-7; 7 bases map to TRBD2. The germline CDR1 and CDR2 sequences are SNHLY and FYNNEI. With 11 bases clipped from V and 2 bases from J, the junction kept 3 bases outside the gene matches. CDR3 length: 11 amino acids.

This clonotype was seen a single time. Germline and junction disagree at one end, which may indicate a read error. This chain joins TRBV20-1 and TRBJ2-7; 11 nucleotides align to TRBD2. The CDR3 extends over 15 amino acids. Germline V gene sequence: CDR1 DFQATT, CDR2 SNEGSKA (reference sequence). The CDR3 loop is CSARPLSGGDYGQYF. In DNA form, the CDR3 reads TGCAGTGCTAGACCTCTTAGCGGGGGGGACTACGGGCAGTACTTC.

The genes are TRBV25-1 and TRBJ1-2; a weak D match, TRBD1 (6 bases). The CDR3 contains 11 residues. Trimming stripped 10 bases from V and 7 bases from J, with 13 bases between. Per germline, CDR1 MGHDK and CDR2 SYGVNS. This chain's CDR3 is CATTGRGGYTF. CDR3 in DNA: TGTGCCACGACAGGCCGGGGTGGCTACACCTTC.

The chain couples TRBV6-5 to TRBJ2-7; weak D call: TRBD2 (6 bases). The germline gives CDR1 MNHEY, CDR2 SVGAGI. V shed 7 bases and J shed 6 bases, with 19 bases lying between them. The CDR3 has 14 amino acids. Here the CDR3 reads CASNLPGTPSEQYF. DNA of the CDR3: TGTGCCAGCAACCTACCCGGGACTCCCTCCGAGCAGTACTTC.

This clonotype has a count of ten or more. The J gene is TRBJ1-4, the V gene TRBV29-1; D gene uncertain. The CDR3 runs 12 residues. From germline, CDR1 is SQVTM and CDR2 ANQGSEA. The V gene lost 1 base and the J gene lost 5 bases, with 5 bases spanning the gap. DNA for the CDR3: TGCAGCGTTGAAGGGACGAATGAAAAACTGTTTTTT. This codes for CSVEGTNEKLFF.

This clonotype was detected only a few times. The chain has TRBV2 and TRBJ1-2; a possible D gene is TRBD1 (6 bases). CDR3 size: 17 residues. Deletions cut 5 bases from V and 5 bases from J, with 24 bases between. Germline-derived CDR1 and CDR2 are SNHLY and FYNNEI. CDR3 DNA: TGTGCCAGCAGTCCGTTTAGCAGGGGCCACGAGCAGTATGGCTACACCTTC. It specifies CASSPFSRGHEQYGYTF.